The 11 T cell receptor beta chains given below trace back to one sample, sequenced in a study of cytomegalovirus exposure and HLA in healthy donors. The PCR used 60 Vbeta and 13 Jbeta primers. The method was immunoSEQ multiplex PCR; TCRdb's version includes in-frame clones alone and lacks a portion of them. Among approximately 150,000 clones listed, roughly 88% were seen once. The sample comprised PBMCs. These receptors were taken from a middle-aged woman in good health and CMV-seronegative.

This sequence joins TRBV28 and TRBJ2-2; unclear D gene. The CDR3 consists of 13 residues. Germline-derived CDR1 and CDR2 are MDHEN and SYDVKM. Between the trimmed V and J ends, which lost 6 bases and 6 bases, there was a span of 11 bases. The CDR3 loop reads CASRSRLSGELFF. CDR3 coding DNA: TGTGCCAGCAGATCTAGACTCTCCGGGGAGCTGTTTTTT.

The V and J genes are TRBV5-1 and TRBJ2-7; D may be TRBD2 (6 bases). Deletions cut 4 bases from V and 3 bases from J, with 11 bases between. The CDR3 covers 13 residues. CDR1 is SGHRS, CDR2 YFSETQ, per germline. Here the CDR3 DNA reads TGCGCCAGCAGCGCGGGACTTGACTACGAGCAGTACTTC. Residues: CASSAGLDYEQYF.

This sequence joins TRBV6-5 and TRBJ2-7; 11 bases agree with TRBD2. The CDR3 has 15 residues. The germline V gene has CDR1 MNHEY and CDR2 SVGAGI. J lost 6 bases, V lost 6 bases, and 10 bases had no gene match. In DNA form, the CDR3 reads TGTGCCAGCAGCTCTTTGACTAGCGGGAATACCGAGCAGTACTTC. This sequence encodes CASSSLTSGNTEQYF.

In DNA form, the CDR3 reads TGTGCCAGCACCTCTGGGGGGGTTGGGTCCTACGAGCAGTACTTC. It codes for CASTSGGVGSYEQYF. The chain recombines TRBV28 with TRBJ2-7; 7 bases fit TRBD2. This CDR3 is built from 15 residues. Germline loops: CDR1 MDHEN, CDR2 SYDVKM. V shed 7 bases, J shed 1 base, and the junction held 10 bases outside the gene matches.

The chain has TRBV25-1 and TRBJ1-1, with TRBD1 as a possible D gene (5 bases). Germline CDR1 MGHDK, CDR2 SYGVNS. Trimming pared 6 bases from V and 11 bases from J, leaving 16 bases between. This CDR3 comprises 12 residues. The CDR3, as DNA: TGTGCCAGCAGGGGCGGGACCCCGGGCGCTTTCTTT. Its protein product is CASRGGTPGAFF. Full variable domain (remainder filled in from reference TRBV25-1 and TRBJ1-1): EADIYQTPRYLVIGTGKKITLECSQTMGHDKMYWYQQDPGMELHLIHYSYGVNSTEKGDLSSESTVSRIRTEHFPLTLESARPSHTSQYLCASRGGTPGAFFGQGTRLTVV.

This chain connects TRBV2 to TRBJ1-2, with 10 bases that match TRBD1. Per germline, CDR1 SNHLY and CDR2 FYNNEI. The CDR3 has 15 residues. V lost 6 bases and J lost 8; bases outside the gene matches: 12. This CDR3 is CASSDPGQGRSGYTF. DNA for the CDR3: TGTGCCAGCAGCGATCCGGGACAGGGGCGTTCGGGCTACACCTTC.

This clone was detected a few times. The chain is built from TRBV11-3 and TRBJ1-1, with D unclear. Deletions cut 8 bases from V and 4 bases from J, with 14 bases between. The germline V gene has CDR1 SGHNT and CDR2 YENEEA. The CDR3 has 13 residues. The CDR3 DNA sequence: TGTGCCAGCGGCTGGAAGGGAGGCACTGAAGCTTTCTTT. This encodes CASGWKGGTEAFF. Looking up the rest from reference TRBV11-3 and TRBJ1-1 gives the full variable domain: EAGVVQSPRYKIIEKKQPVAFWCNPISGHNTLYWYLQNLGQGPELLIRYENEEAVDDSQLPKDRFSAERLKGVDSTLKIQPAELGDSAVYLCASGWKGGTEAFFGQGTRLTVV.

The rearrangement links TRBV27 to TRBJ2-1; 10 nucleotides match TRBD1. The ends lost 7 bases at V and 4 bases at J; junction bases unmatched: 4. CDR1 is MNHEY, CDR2 SMNVEV, per germline (reference sequence). This CDR3 spans 14 amino acids. The CDR3 loop is CASKGQGGYNEQFF. The CDR3 DNA reads as TGTGCCAGCAAAGGACAGGGGGGGTACAATGAGCAGTTCTTC.

V gene TRBV7-2 combines with J gene TRBJ1-2, with TRBD1 matching 8 bases. V was clipped by 2 bases and J by 3 bases; unmatched bases: 5. Germline V lookup: CDR1 SGHTA, CDR2 FQGNSA. The CDR3 covers 15 residues. The CDR3 DNA follows: TGTGCCAGCAGCTTATCAGGGGGCGCTGACTATGGCTACACCTTC. Translating gives CASSLSGGADYGYTF.

This sequence joins TRBV27 and TRBJ1-1; D may be TRBD1 (5 bases). The CDR3 runs 15 residues. Germline V gives CDR1 MNHEY, CDR2 SMNVEV (reference sequence). V lost 7 bases, J lost 3 bases, and 18 bases lay in between. This chain's CDR3 is CASISGEGGDTEAFF. The CDR3, as DNA: TGTGCCAGCATCTCGGGGGAGGGCGGGGACACTGAAGCTTTCTTT.

The genes are TRBV20-1 and TRBJ1-2, with D possibly being TRBD1 (5 bases). From germline, CDR1 is DFQATT and CDR2 SNEGSKA (reference sequence). Trimming took 7 bases from V and 8 from J, leaving 14 bases between them. The CDR3 contains 11 residues. In DNA form, the CDR3 reads TGCAGTGTGGGGCAGGGCCAAGGCTACACCTTC. It is translated as CSVGQGQGYTF.